These T cell receptor beta chains were read from a single sample in a study of blood T cell repertoires in COVID-19. Here immunoSEQ multiplex PCR was the method, and the copy in TCRdb shows in-frame clones only, minus some. This table has about 100,000 clones, approximately 80% appearing once. Source material: peripheral blood. The receptor set was obtained from a woman in her seventies with acute or convalescent COVID-19. The CDR3 runs from the conserved cysteine through the conserved F or W. A D gene is named only where the DNA matches it firmly. Size is omitted from some rows. Given values are once, few, many or a class for expanded clones.

>TRBJ2-5|-|-|TRBV5-4
TGTGCCAGCAGACATCACGACAAGGAGACCCAGTACTTC
CASRHHDKETQYF
>TRBJ2-6|-|-|TRBV10-1
TGCGCCAGCAGTGAGTCGTTGGGCACTCCTGGGGCCAACGTCCTGACTTTC
CASSESLGTPGANVLTF
>TRBJ2-7|-|-|TRBV9
TGTGCCAGCAGCGTAGGTGACAGAACCTACGAGCAGTACTTC
CASSVGDRTYEQYF
>TRBJ1-1|TRBD1|few|TRBV12-5
TGTGCTAGTGGTTTAGACAGGGGTGAAACTGAAGCTTTCTTT
CASGLDRGETEAFF
>TRBJ2-3|TRBD1|-|TRBV7-3
TGTGCCAGCAGCCCCGACAGGGGGAAAACAGATACGCAGTATTTT
CASSPDRGKTDTQYF
>TRBJ2-2|-|once|TRBV6-5
TGTGCCGGAGGAGGGAGCAGGAACACCGGGGAGCTGTTTTTT
CAGGGSRNTGELFF
>TRBJ2-1|-|once|TRBV29-1
TGCAGCGTAGCCGGTCGCCCGGATGAGCAGTTCTTC
CSVAGRPDEQFF
>TRBJ1-2|TRBD1|-|TRBV6-5
TGTGCCAGCTCATATGGAGACAGGGGAAATGATGGCTACACCTTC
CASSYGDRGNDGYTF
>TRBJ1-1|-|-|TRBV28
TGTGCCAGCAGTTTACTCACGGGGGTTACTGAAGCTTTCTTT
CASSLLTGVTEAFF
>TRBJ1-4|-|-|TRBV12-3/TRBV12-4
TGTGCCAGCAGAAGGGGGGGGGAAAAACTGTTTTTT
CASRRGGEKLFF
>TRBJ2-3|TRBD1|-|TRBV19
TGTGCCAGTACTAGGTCCCCTAGGACAGGGGCAGGGGATACGCAGTATTTT
CASTRSPRTGAGDTQYF